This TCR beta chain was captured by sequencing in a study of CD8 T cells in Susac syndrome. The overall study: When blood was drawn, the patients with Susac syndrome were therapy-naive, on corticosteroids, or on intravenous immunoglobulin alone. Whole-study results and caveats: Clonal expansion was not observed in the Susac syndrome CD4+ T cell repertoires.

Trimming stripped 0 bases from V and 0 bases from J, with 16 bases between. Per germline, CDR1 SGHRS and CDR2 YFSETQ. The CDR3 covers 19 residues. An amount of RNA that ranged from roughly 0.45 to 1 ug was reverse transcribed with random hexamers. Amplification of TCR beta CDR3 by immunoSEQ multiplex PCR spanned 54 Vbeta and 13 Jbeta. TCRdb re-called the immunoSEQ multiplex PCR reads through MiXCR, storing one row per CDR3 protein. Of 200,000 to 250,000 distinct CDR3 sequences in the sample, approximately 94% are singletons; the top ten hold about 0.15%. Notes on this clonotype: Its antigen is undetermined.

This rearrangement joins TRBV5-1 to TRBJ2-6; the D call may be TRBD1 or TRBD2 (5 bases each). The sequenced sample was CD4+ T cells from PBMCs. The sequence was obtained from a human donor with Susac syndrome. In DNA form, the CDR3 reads TGCGCCAGCAGCTTGGTCCCGGTGGGACGGAGCTCTGGGGCCAACGTCCTGACTTTC. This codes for CASSLVPVGRSSGANVLTF.